The entry that follows covers one TCR beta chain sequence. The assay was immunoSEQ multiplex PCR, and TCRdb's table has in-frame clones only and misses some. The sample gives roughly 120,000 clones, nearly 90% of which show up once; more than 4.5% is in the top ten. The ends lost 1 base at V and 3 bases at J; junction bases unmatched: 8. CDR3 length: 16 residues. From germline, CDR1 is SGHRS and CDR2 YFSETQ. The data belong to a study of blood T cell repertoires in COVID-19. As for the study in general: Material from acute and convalescent COVID-19 was sourced from the United States, Italy and Spain. The analysed material was cDNA or gDNA that came from T cells, B-cell-depleted T cells, or PBMCs.

The sequence was obtained from a human donor in a cohort sampled during active COVID-19. The sample taken for sequencing was peripheral blood. The chain carries TRBV5-1 and TRBJ2-5, with 8 bases that match TRBD1. The CDR3 coding sequence is TGCGCCAGCAGCTTGTCTAAAGGGACAGGAGAAGAGACCCAGTACTTC. Protein sequence: CASSLSKGTGEETQYF.